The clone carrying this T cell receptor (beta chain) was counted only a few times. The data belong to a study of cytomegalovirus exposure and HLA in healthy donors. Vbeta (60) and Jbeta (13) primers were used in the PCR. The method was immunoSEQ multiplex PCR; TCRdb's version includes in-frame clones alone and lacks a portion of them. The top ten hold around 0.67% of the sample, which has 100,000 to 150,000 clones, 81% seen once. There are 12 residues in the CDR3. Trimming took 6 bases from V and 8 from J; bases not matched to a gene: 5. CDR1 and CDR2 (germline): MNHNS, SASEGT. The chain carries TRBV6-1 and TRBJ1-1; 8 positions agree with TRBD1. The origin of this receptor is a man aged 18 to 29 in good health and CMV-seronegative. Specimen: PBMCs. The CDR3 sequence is CASRTGVPEAFF. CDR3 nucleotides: TGTGCCAGCAGGACAGGGGTTCCCGAAGCTTTCTTT.